This T cell receptor beta chain was recovered during a study of cytomegalovirus exposure and HLA in healthy donors. The CDR3 is 13 amino acids. V lost 10 bases to trimming and J lost 0 bases, with 12 bases between them. Germline lookup yields CDR1 MNHNS and CDR2 SASEGT. Primers included in the PCR were 60 Vbeta and 13 Jbeta primers. This table comes from immunoSEQ multiplex PCR, and its TCRdb copy is limited to in-frame clones, with some not included. This table has 200,000 or so clones, around 73% appearing once. The rearrangement joins TRBV6-1 to TRBJ1-2; D unresolved. Sequences were obtained from PBMCs. This clonotype originated in a woman in her 30s in good health and CMV-seronegative. CDR3 loop: CATLEESNYGYTF. The CDR3, as DNA: TGTGCCACCCTGGAGGAGTCTAACTATGGCTACACCTTC.